These 17 T cell receptor beta chains originate from one sample sequenced in a study of T cell changes during pregnancy in multiple sclerosis. Sequencing used immunoSEQ multiplex PCR; TCRdb keeps in-frame clones, though not all of them. The sample contains 50,000 to 80,000 clones, roughly nine tenths of which appear only once. This specimen consisted of CD8+ T cells from peripheral blood mononuclear cells, obtained before pregnancy. Every receptor here comes from a female donor with multiple sclerosis, enrolled in a pregnancy study.

The rearrangement joins TRBV27 to TRBJ1-1; 7 bases line up with TRBD1. J lost 10 bases, V lost 6 bases, and 11 bases had no gene match. CDR3 size: 13 residues. Germline V gives CDR1 MNHEY, CDR2 SMNVEV (reference sequence). The CDR3 bases are TGTGCCAGCAGCCCCAGACAGGGATTGTTAGCTTTCTTT. Protein: CASSPRQGLLAFF.

This clone was seen once. This chain uses TRBV28 with TRBJ1-3; possible D gene TRBD1, 6 bases. CDR3 length: 16 residues. Trimming took 3 bases from V and 4 from J, leaving 16 bases between them. Germline V gene data show CDR1 as MDHEN and CDR2 as SYDVKM. The CDR3 nucleotides are TGTGCCAGCAGTTTTCTATCCAGGGGCAAGGGAAACACCATATATTTT. This gives the protein CASSFLSRGKGNTIYF.

The V call is TRBV27, the J call TRBJ1-3; a weak D match, TRBD1 (5 bases). Germline-derived CDR1 and CDR2 are MNHEY and SMNVEV (reference sequence). The V end was cut by 2 bases, the J end by 9 bases, with 11 bases between. This CDR3 contains 13 residues. CDR3 nucleotides: TGTGCCAGCAGTTTAATGAGCGGGGGCACCATATATTTT. Residues: CASSLMSGGTIYF.

A single count supports this clone. The chain couples TRBV5-6 to TRBJ2-7, with D possibly matching TRBD1 (6 bases). V shed 4 bases and J shed 1 base, with 15 bases lying between them. The CDR3 covers 15 residues. Germline CDR1 reads SGHDT; CDR2 reads YYEEEE. CDR3 nucleotide sequence: TGTGCCAGCAGCCCCGAAGGGGGACCGTCCTACGAGCAGTACTTC. It codes for CASSPEGGPSYEQYF.

This clone has just one count. V and J are TRBV21-1 and TRBJ2-7; the table's D gene call, TRBD1, was not cross checked with the DNA. TRBV21-1 is shown as a pseudogene. This CDR3 contains 15 residues. The CDR3 sequence: CASSNDRGTFYEQYF. The CDR3 DNA follows: TGTGCCAGCAGCAACGACAGGGGTACCTTCTACGAGCAGTACTTC.

The chain combines TRBV2 with TRBJ1-4; 9 nucleotides align to TRBD1. V shed 4 bases and J 8 bases; nucleotides not matched to a gene: 8. Per the germline V gene, CDR1 is SNHLY and CDR2 is FYNNEI. The CDR3 has 15 residues. CDR3: CASSGARTGEEKLFF. The CDR3 coding sequence is TGTGCCAGCAGTGGCGCCAGGACAGGGGAAGAAAAACTGTTTTTT. Combining the CDR3 with reference TRBV2 and TRBJ1-4 gives the whole variable domain EPEVTQTPSHQVTQMGQEVILRCVPISNHLYFYWYRQILGQKVEFLVSFYNNEISEKSEIFDDQFSVERPDGSNFTLKIRSTKLEDSAMYFCASSGARTGEEKLFFGSGTQLSVL.

This chain uses TRBV6-1 with TRBJ1-2, with 8 bases that match TRBD1. The V segment lost 7 bases and the J segment 7 bases; nucleotides outside the gene matches: 5. The CDR3 sequence is 12 residues long. Germline values: CDR1 MNHNS, CDR2 SASEGT. CDR3 region: CASILGQGGYTF. CDR3 bases: TGTGCCAGCATTCTAGGACAGGGTGGCTACACCTTC.

This clone was seen just once. CDR3 coding DNA: TGCGCCAGCAGCCAAGTGAGCGGGGTCGGGGTAAACATTCAGTACTTC. This translates into CASSQVSGVGVNIQYF. The rearrangement joins TRBV4-1 to TRBJ2-4, with TRBD2 matching 7 bases. The CDR3 spans 16 residues. Trimming cost V 1 base and J 6 bases; bases outside gene matches: 9. The V gene's germline CDR1 is MGHRA and CDR2 YSYEKL.

This chain uses TRBV14 with TRBJ1-2, with TRBD1 identical over 7 bases. The junction had 6 bases not matched to a gene; V was cut back by 4 bases and J by 4 bases. Germline values: CDR1 SGHDN, CDR2 FVKESK. The CDR3 sequence is 14 residues long. The CDR3 protein is CASSPTGSAYGYTF. CDR3 nucleotides: TGTGCCAGCAGCCCGACAGGGTCGGCCTATGGCTACACCTTC.

This rearrangement joins TRBV13 to TRBJ2-1, with TRBD2 matching over 14 bases. CDR3 length equals 17 residues. The ends lost 4 bases at V and 4 bases at J; junction bases unmatched: 6. CDR1 and CDR2 from the germline V gene are PRHDT and FYEKMQ (reference sequence). In nucleotides, the CDR3 is TGTGCCAGCAGCTGGACTAGCGGGGGGACCCTATACAATGAGCAGTTCTTC. It translates to CASSWTSGGTLYNEQFF.

The V call is TRBV27, the J call TRBJ2-2; 15 bases are a match to TRBD2. The germline gives CDR1 MNHEY, CDR2 SMNVEV (reference sequence). The CDR3 extends over 19 amino acids. V lost 6 bases to trimming and J lost 1 base; unmatched junction nucleotides: 9. The CDR3: CASSSSGTSGGLNTGELFF. DNA of the CDR3: TGTGCCAGCAGCTCCTCCGGGACTAGCGGGGGGCTGAACACCGGGGAGCTGTTTTTT.

The chain recombines TRBV4-1 with TRBJ1-1; no clear D. Germline V gene sequence: CDR1 MGHRA, CDR2 YSYEKL. The CDR3 runs 13 residues. V was cut by 4 bases and J by 5 bases, with 11 bases left in between. The CDR3 region is CASSPHFETEAFF. The CDR3 DNA is TGCGCCAGCAGCCCCCACTTTGAAACTGAAGCTTTCTTT.

The V call is TRBV6-5, the J call TRBJ2-1; TRBD1 is a possible D gene (7 bases). This CDR3 has 15 amino acids. The germline CDR1 and CDR2 sequences are MNHEY and SVGAGI. V was shortened by 5 bases and J by 5 bases, with 16 bases between the two germline ends. This CDR3 reads CASSLSQGGNNEQFF. The CDR3 bases are TGTGCCAGCAGTCTAAGCCAGGGGGGCAACAATGAGCAGTTCTTC.

The chain is built from TRBV7-2 and TRBJ1-1; D is uncertain. Germline lookup yields CDR1 SGHTA and CDR2 FQGNSA. CDR3 length: 12 residues. Between the trimmed V and J ends, which lost 8 bases and 6 bases, there was a span of 13 bases. The CDR3 reads CASSSGTPEAFF. CDR3 in DNA: TGTGCCAGCTCAAGCGGTACCCCTGAAGCTTTCTTT.

V usage is TRBV6-5 and J usage is TRBJ2-5; 7 bases agree with TRBD2. The germline gives CDR1 MNHEY, CDR2 SVGAGI. The CDR3 totals 13 residues. Unmatched junction bases numbered 0, after V lost 2 bases and J lost 3 bases. The CDR3, as DNA: TGTGCCAGCAGTTACGGGGGGGAAGAGACCCAGTACTTC. Translation gives CASSYGGEETQYF.

The genes are TRBV7-2 and TRBJ1-2; D ambiguous. Trimming pared 5 bases from V and 7 bases from J, leaving 14 bases between. CDR1 and CDR2 from the germline V gene are SGHTA and FQGNSA. The CDR3 sequence is 13 residues long. The CDR3 DNA follows: TGTGCCAGCAGCCCCGTTGGGCCGGTTGGCTACACCTTC. Protein sequence: CASSPVGPVGYTF. Together with reference TRBV7-2 and TRBJ1-2, the CDR3 gives the full variable domain: GAGVSQSPSNKVTEKGKDVELRCDPISGHTALYWYRQSLGQGLEFLIYFQGNSAPDKSGLPSDRFSAERTGGSVSTLTIQRTQQEDSAVYLCASSPVGPVGYTFGSGTRLTVV.

The chain combines TRBV4-1 with TRBJ1-5; TRBD1 agrees at 9 bases. J lost 6 bases, V lost 4 bases, and 4 bases had no gene match. The CDR3 totals 14 residues. CDR1 is MGHRA, CDR2 YSYEKL, per germline. CDR3 coding DNA: TGCGCCAGCAGCCCACAGGGGGCCGGTCAGCCCCAGCATTTT. Translating it yields CASSPQGAGQPQHF.